One and the same sample provided the 24 T cell receptor beta chains below, sequenced in a study of blood T cell repertoires in COVID-19. Assay: immunoSEQ multiplex PCR; the TCRdb copy retains only in-frame clones and omits some. The table shows fewer than 20,000 clones, with around nine tenths occurring only once. Sequencing input: peripheral blood. These receptor sequences come from a human donor in a cohort sampled during active COVID-19.

The chain has TRBV28 and TRBJ1-2, with D tentatively TRBD1 (5 bases). From germline, CDR1 is MDHEN and CDR2 SYDVKM. With 2 bases removed from V and 7 bases from J, the gap between germline ends came to 17 bases. The CDR3 has 15 amino acids. The CDR3 spells CASSLEAGQGGGYTF. CDR3 nucleotide sequence: TGTGCCAGCAGTTTAGAGGCGGGGCAGGGCGGTGGCTACACCTTC.

The gene calls are TRBV19 and TRBJ2-5; D possibly corresponds to TRBD2 (5 bases). The CDR3 consists of 17 residues. V lost 9 bases to trimming and J lost 5 bases, with 28 bases between them. Germline V lookup: CDR1 LNHDA, CDR2 SQIVND (reference sequence). CDR3 in amino acids: CASSSPREAGDRETQYF. CDR3 DNA sequence: TGTGCCAGCTCCTCCCCTCGGGAAGCAGGAGACCGGGAGACCCAGTACTTC.

The count of this clone is one. The rearrangement links TRBV2 to TRBJ2-6, with TRBD1 matching over 7 bases. This CDR3 spans 17 amino acids. V trimming: 3 bases; J trimming: 3 bases; junction bases outside the gene matches: 8. CDR1 is SNHLY, CDR2 FYNNEI, per germline. The CDR3 DNA follows: TGTGCCAGCAGTGAGAGGGGGCTATCGGGTGGGGCCAACGTCCTGACTTTC. Encoded protein: CASSERGLSGGANVLTF.

The rearrangement links TRBV4-2 to TRBJ1-4; perhaps TRBD1 as D (5 bases). Deletions cut 0 bases from V and 1 base from J, with 9 bases between. The CDR3 totals 16 residues. Germline V gene sequence: CDR1 LGHNA, CDR2 YNFKEQ. Here the CDR3 reads CASSQDGGETNEKLFF. The CDR3 DNA sequence: TGTGCCAGCAGCCAAGATGGGGGGGAAACTAATGAAAAACTGTTTTTT.

CDR3 nucleotides: TGTGCCAGCAGCTTGTACCCAGGGGGCGAGGATCAGCCCCAGCATTTT. It codes for CASSLYPGGEDQPQHF. The chain couples TRBV5-6 to TRBJ1-5; TRBD1 matches 8 bases. Germline-derived CDR1 and CDR2 are SGHDT and YYEEEE. This CDR3 is 16 amino acids long. V gave up 1 base and J gave up 5 bases; unmatched junction bases: 8. The entire variable domain, with the rest obtained from reference TRBV5-6 and TRBJ1-5, is as follows: DAGVTQSPTHLIKTRGQQVTLRCSPKSGHDTVSWYQQALGQGPQFIFQYYEEEERQRGNFPDRFSGHQFPNYSSELNVNALLLGDSALYLCASSLYPGGEDQPQHFGDGTRLSIL.

The chain couples TRBV11-3 to TRBJ1-1; D gene uncertain. V was cut by 4 bases and J by 1 base, with 7 bases left in between. The CDR3 length is 13 residues. Germline loops: CDR1 SGHNT, CDR2 YENEEA. CDR3 sequence: CASSSRANTEAFF. DNA of the CDR3: TGTGCCAGCAGCTCGCGGGCGAACACTGAAGCTTTCTTT.

CDR3: CASSPWTSGRTDTQYF. CDR3 in DNA: TGTGCCAGCAGCCCCTGGACTAGCGGTCGCACAGATACGCAGTATTTT. This chain joins TRBV3-1 (or the pseudogene TRBV3-2) and TRBJ2-3; 10 bases align to TRBD2. Germline assignment: CDR1 LGHDT and CDR2 YNNKEL (reference sequence). This CDR3 is 16 amino acids long. Trimming took 4 bases from V and 1 from J; bases not matched to a gene: 5.

The V call is TRBV12-3 or TRBV12-4, the J call TRBJ2-7; D perhaps matches TRBD1 (5 bases). The CDR3 totals 13 residues. V was clipped by 5 bases and J by 2 bases, with 10 bases between them. CDR3 sequence reads: CASSQGRTYEQYF. CDR3 DNA sequence: TGTGCCAGCAGTCAGGGAAGGACCTACGAGCAGTACTTC.

The V gene is TRBV3-1 (or the pseudogene TRBV3-2), the J gene TRBJ2-3, with TRBD2 as a possible D gene (5 bases). Germline V lookup: CDR1 LGHDT, CDR2 YNNKEL (reference sequence). There are 17 residues in the CDR3. The V end was cut by 1 base, the J end by 5 bases, with 19 bases between. The CDR3 DNA follows: TGTGCCAGCAGCCAAGGATTTCGCGGGCAAGTTCGAGATACGCAGTATTTT. It translates to CASSQGFRGQVRDTQYF.

The chain has TRBV5-8 and TRBJ1-1, with D possibly matching TRBD1 (6 bases). Deletions cut 1 base from V and 5 bases from J, with 15 bases between. This CDR3 spans 15 amino acids. Looked up from germline, CDR1 is SGHTS and CDR2 is YDEGEE. CDR3 sequence: CASSLSRQARTEAFF. Here the CDR3 DNA reads TGTGCCAGCAGCTTGAGTAGACAGGCGAGGACTGAAGCTTTCTTT.

The V call is TRBV2, the J call TRBJ2-7, with 7 bases matching TRBD1. V lost 4 bases and J lost 1; bases outside the gene matches: 13. CDR1 is SNHLY and CDR2 is FYNNEI in the germline V gene. The CDR3 is 17 amino acids. The CDR3 DNA follows: TGTGCCAGCAGTGGACGGACAGGAGGCGCCCAATCCTACGAGCAGTACTTC. Translating it yields CASSGRTGGAQSYEQYF.

The chain couples TRBV7-9 to TRBJ2-5; tentative D call: TRBD1 (5 bases). The CDR3 contains 14 residues. The V and J ends lost 8 bases and 3 bases respectively, with 16 bases between them. Germline V lookup: CDR1 SEHNR, CDR2 FQNEAQ (reference sequence). DNA of the CDR3: TGTGCCAGCCCCACGGGTGGGGCCGAAGAGACCCAGTACTTC. Translating gives CASPTGGAEETQYF.

The chain links TRBV6-5 to TRBJ2-7, with 9 positions matching TRBD2. Germline V gene sequence: CDR1 MNHEY, CDR2 SVGAGI. The ends lost 4 bases at V and 2 bases at J; junction bases unmatched: 6. CDR3 length: 15 amino acids. CDR3 region: CASSSRLADAYEQYF. The CDR3 coding sequence is TGTGCCAGCAGTTCTCGACTAGCGGATGCCTACGAGCAGTACTTC.

J is TRBJ2-7 and V is TRBV3-1 (or the pseudogene TRBV3-2); TRBD2 agrees at 9 bases. CDR3 length: 14 amino acids. Trimming removed 1 base from V and 4 bases from J; junction bases left unmatched: 2. Germline CDR1 reads LGHDT; CDR2 reads YNNKEL (reference sequence). CDR3 amino acids: CASSQVSGSYEQYF. CDR3 bases: TGTGCCAGCAGCCAAGTTAGCGGGAGTTACGAGCAGTACTTC.

This CDR3 reads CASHNLNRGRYGYTF. In DNA, the CDR3 is TGTGCCAGCCACAACCTTAATAGGGGGCGGTATGGCTACACCTTC. The chain couples TRBV6-5 to TRBJ1-2, with TRBD1 matching 7 bases. There are 15 residues in the CDR3. Germline CDR1 and CDR2: MNHEY and SVGAGI. J lost 5 bases, V lost 8 bases, and 14 bases had no gene match.

There are a few counts of this clone. The chain combines TRBV5-5 with TRBJ1-2; 7 bases align to TRBD1. The CDR3 contains 16 residues. The germline V gene has CDR1 SGHKS and CDR2 YYEKEE (reference sequence). Losses at the gene ends were 5 bases for V and 0 bases for J; bases not matched to a gene: 10. In DNA, the CDR3 is TGTGCCAGCAGGCCCGACAGGGCCATAGCTAACTATGGCTACACCTTC. It specifies CASRPDRAIANYGYTF.

CDR3 sequence (DNA): TGTGCCAGTAGTATAAAGGGACTCAAGAACACTGAAGCTTTCTTT. This codes for CASSIKGLKNTEAFF. The chain recombines TRBV19 with TRBJ1-1; a possible D gene is TRBD1 (5 bases). Looked up from germline, CDR1 is LNHDA and CDR2 is SQIVND (reference sequence). V gave up 2 bases and J gave up 1 base, with 11 bases separating them. There are 15 residues in the CDR3.

The genes are TRBV3-1 (or the pseudogene TRBV3-2) and TRBJ1-2; the D gene is possibly TRBD1 (6 bases). The length of the CDR3 is 14 residues. The V gene's germline CDR1 is LGHDT and CDR2 YNNKEL (reference sequence). Deletions cut 5 bases from V and 3 bases from J, with 13 bases between. The chain's CDR3 is CASSLSEGDYGYTF. Here the CDR3 DNA reads TGTGCCAGCAGCTTATCCGAGGGGGACTATGGCTACACCTTC.

The rearrangement uses TRBV29-1 and TRBJ2-5, with 7 positions matching TRBD1. The CDR3 extends over 13 amino acids. V trimming: 4 bases; J trimming: 2 bases; junction bases outside the gene matches: 4. Germline-derived CDR1 and CDR2 are SQVTM and ANQGSEA. The CDR3 sequence: CSVATGTQETQYF. Here the CDR3 DNA reads TGCAGCGTTGCGACAGGGACACAAGAGACCCAGTACTTC.

This clone was counted once. The chain joins TRBV4-2 to TRBJ2-1; tentatively, D is TRBD1 (5 bases). The V end lost 0 bases, the J end lost 5 bases, and 11 bases lay between the germline ends. Per germline, CDR1 LGHNA and CDR2 YNFKEQ. The CDR3 extends over 15 amino acids. The CDR3 nucleotides read TGTGCCAGCAGCCAAGATTTGGGGCCAAACAATGAGCAGTTCTTC. Translating gives CASSQDLGPNNEQFF.

The V call is TRBV3-1 (or the pseudogene TRBV3-2), the J call TRBJ1-5; TRBD1 agrees at 7 bases. V dropped 4 bases and J dropped 4; count of bases not matched to a gene: 10. The CDR3 extends over 16 amino acids. Germline V gene sequence: CDR1 LGHDT, CDR2 YNNKEL (reference sequence). The CDR3 coding sequence is TGTGCCAGCAGCCTGCGAGGCCGGGACAGAAATCAGCCCCAGCATTTT. This encodes CASSLRGRDRNQPQHF.

This clone was found a few times. This chain uses TRBV6-2 or TRBV6-3 with TRBJ2-3; D remains ambiguous. In germline, CDR1 is MNHEY, CDR2 SVGEGT. Trimming stripped 8 bases from V and 5 bases from J, with 23 bases between. This CDR3 comprises 16 residues. CDR3 sequence reads: CASGLVNFDAQDTQYF. CDR3 nucleotides: TGTGCCAGCGGCCTTGTTAATTTCGATGCACAAGATACGCAGTATTTT.

The rearrangement uses TRBV6-6 and TRBJ2-1, with 8 bases fitting TRBD2. CDR1 and CDR2 from the germline V gene are MNHNY and SVGAGI (reference sequence). V gave up 11 bases and J gave up 4 bases; unmatched junction bases: 16. The CDR3 length is 16 residues. CDR3 protein: CAGPPKRERWYNEQFF. The DNA of the CDR3 is TGTGCCGGCCCCCCGAAGCGGGAGAGGTGGTACAATGAGCAGTTCTTC.

This rearrangement joins TRBV27 to TRBJ2-7, with D maybe TRBD2 (5 bases). CDR1 MNHEY and CDR2 SMNVEV come from the germline V gene (reference sequence). V was trimmed by 5 bases and J by 3 bases, leaving 11 bases between them. The CDR3 has 13 amino acids. The CDR3 reads CASSLGLLYEQYF. The CDR3 bases are TGTGCCAGCAGTCTCGGACTTCTCTACGAGCAGTACTTC.